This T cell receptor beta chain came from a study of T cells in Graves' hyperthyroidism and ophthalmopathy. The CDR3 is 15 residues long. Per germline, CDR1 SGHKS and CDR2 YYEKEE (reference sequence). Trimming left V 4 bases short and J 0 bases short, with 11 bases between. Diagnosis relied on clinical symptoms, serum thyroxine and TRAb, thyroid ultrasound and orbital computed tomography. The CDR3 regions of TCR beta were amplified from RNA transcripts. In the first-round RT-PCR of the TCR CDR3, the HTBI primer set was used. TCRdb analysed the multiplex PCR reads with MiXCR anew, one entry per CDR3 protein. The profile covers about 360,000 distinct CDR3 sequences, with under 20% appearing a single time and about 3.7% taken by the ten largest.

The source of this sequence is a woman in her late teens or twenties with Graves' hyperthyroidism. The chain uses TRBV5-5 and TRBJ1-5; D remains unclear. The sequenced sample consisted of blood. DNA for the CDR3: TGTGCCAGCAGCGAAGGCCTTTTTAGCAATCAGCCCCAGCATTTT. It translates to CASSEGLFSNQPQHF.